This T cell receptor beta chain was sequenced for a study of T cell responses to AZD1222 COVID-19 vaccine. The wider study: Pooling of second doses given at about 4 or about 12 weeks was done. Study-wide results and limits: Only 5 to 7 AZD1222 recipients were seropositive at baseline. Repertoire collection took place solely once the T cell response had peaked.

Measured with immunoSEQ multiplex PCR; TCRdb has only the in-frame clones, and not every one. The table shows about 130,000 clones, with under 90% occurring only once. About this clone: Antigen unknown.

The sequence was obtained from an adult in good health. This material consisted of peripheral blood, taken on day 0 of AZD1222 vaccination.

In DNA form, the CDR3 reads TGTGCCAGTACCCCTCTCCGGGAGGGACACCCCTTCTACACCTTC. This sequence encodes CASTPLREGHPFYTF. J is TRBJ1-2 and V is TRBV19; D is possibly TRBD1 (6 bases). The CDR3 has 15 residues. V lost 7 bases and J 10 bases, leaving 25 bases between the germline ends. The germline V gene encodes CDR1 LNHDA and CDR2 SQIVND (reference sequence).